This T cell receptor (beta chain) was sequenced for a study of T-cell memory formation after mild COVID-19. As for the study in general: For the most part, TCR clusters were specific to one donor. General study points: Day 15 to 85 contracting clones showed balanced CD4/CD8; later expanders leaned CD4+. CD4+ contracting clones lay mainly in CM and EM, CD8+ ones in EMRA.

Amplification by 5'RACE using constant-segment primers produced TCR alpha and TCR beta cDNA libraries that carried sample barcodes and UMIs. Each CDR3 protein gets one entry after TCRdb re-called the 5' RACE reads with MiXCR. The sample shows hundreds of thousands of distinct CDR3 sequences, 15% to 20% of them seen only once. About this clonotype: The antigen remains undetermined.

CDR1 SGHVS and CDR2 FNYEAQ come from the germline V gene. The CDR3 is 14 amino acids. Trimming took off 2 bases at V and 6 bases at J, with 8 bases between the two ends. The chain carries TRBV7-6 and TRBJ1-6; no clear D. The source is a young man who had mild COVID-19 (a few samples of this study predate the infection). Cell type and time point are not known. Sequenced: PBMCs or a T cell subset sorted from them (not recorded which). The CDR3 nucleotides are TGTGCCAGCAGCTTACAAGGGCCTAATTCACCCCTCCACTTT. Its protein is CASSLQGPNSPLHF.